The 25 T cell receptor beta chains given below trace back to one sample, sequenced in a study of blood T cells in healthy people across ages. The authors ran a second PCR of roughly 6 to 12 cycles using a sample-barcoded 5' primer and a J-beta primer mix. TCRdb reprocessed the 5' RACE reads via MiXCR and lists one record per CDR3 protein. The sample carries hundreds of thousands of distinct CDR3 sequences, around a quarter recorded once. The same data also contributed to another study, on T cells of mothers and their children.

Sequencing was performed on blood. These receptor sequences come from a boy younger than 10 in good health.

CDR3 in amino acids: CASSLDLGPSQYF. CDR3 nucleotide sequence: TGTGCCAGCAGCTTAGATCTAGGCCCCTCGCAGTATTTT. The chain combines TRBV11-2 with TRBJ2-3; no clear D. V was trimmed by 0 bases and J by 10 bases, leaving 11 bases between them. CDR1 is SGHAT and CDR2 is FQNNGV in the germline V gene. This CDR3 has 13 amino acids.

This clonotype was seen once. V is TRBV20-1 and J is TRBJ1-2; perhaps TRBD1 as D (5 bases). Trimming took 0 bases from V and 6 from J, leaving 20 bases between them. The CDR3 extends over 16 amino acids. Germline lookup yields CDR1 DFQATT and CDR2 SNEGSKA (reference sequence). The CDR3 sequence: CSARDLGTGDMDGYTF. CDR3 sequence (DNA): TGCAGTGCTAGAGATCTCGGGACCGGGGATATGGATGGCTACACCTTC.

CDR3 DNA sequence: TGCAGCGTTGAAGGACGGGGGACCCAGTACTTC. This translates into CSVEGRGTQYF. The chain links TRBV29-1 to TRBJ2-5, with D possibly matching TRBD2 (5 bases). V shed 1 base and J shed 7 bases, with 7 bases lying between them. The CDR3 runs 11 residues. CDR1 and CDR2 from the germline V gene are SQVTM and ANQGSEA.

The rearrangement uses TRBV20-1 and TRBJ2-5; the D gene is possibly TRBD2 (7 bases). Germline V CDR1 and CDR2: DFQATT, SNEGSKA (reference sequence). There are 14 residues in the CDR3. V shed 0 bases and J shed 5 bases, with 13 bases lying between them. CDR3 sequence reads: CSARDSQGGETQYF. The CDR3 bases are TGCAGTGCTAGAGATTCACAGGGAGGGGAGACCCAGTACTTC.

The rearrangement uses TRBV7-9 and TRBJ1-1; D ambiguous. This CDR3 comprises 14 residues. V shed 4 bases and J shed 1 base, with 10 bases lying between them. The V gene's germline CDR1 is SEHNR and CDR2 FQNEAQ (reference sequence). The CDR3 here is CASSSQAGNTEAFF. DNA for the CDR3: TGTGCCAGCAGCTCTCAGGCAGGGAACACTGAAGCTTTCTTT.

The rearrangement uses TRBV29-1 and TRBJ2-1, with TRBD2 identical over 10 bases. Losses at the gene ends were 4 bases for V and 4 bases for J; bases not matched to a gene: 7. The length of the CDR3 is 15 residues. CDR1 is SQVTM, CDR2 ANQGSEA, per germline. CDR3: CSVALGLAAYNEQFF. The CDR3 DNA reads TGCAGCGTTGCCCTAGGACTAGCGGCATACAATGAGCAGTTCTTC.

In its sample, this clonotype was seen a few times. The J gene is TRBJ2-1, the V gene TRBV6-2 or TRBV6-3; D not certain. V dropped 0 bases and J dropped 0 bases, with 9 bases sitting between them. The germline gives CDR1 MNHEY, CDR2 SVGEGT. CDR3 length: 16 amino acids. CDR3 DNA: TGTGCCAGCAGTTACTCCCCGGCTAGCTCCTACAATGAGCAGTTCTTC. Protein product: CASSYSPASSYNEQFF.

This clonotype was picked up a small number of times. The V and J genes are TRBV7-9 and TRBJ2-1, with TRBD2 identical over 11 bases. J lost 11 bases, V lost 4 bases, and 7 bases had no gene match. The V gene's germline CDR1 is SEHNR and CDR2 FQNEAQ (reference sequence). The CDR3 totals 14 residues. In nucleotides, the CDR3 is TGTGCCAGCAGCTCCTCCGGGACTAGCGGCCAGCAGTTCTTC. Translating gives CASSSSGTSGQQFF.

The chain couples TRBV10-1 to TRBJ2-4; 8 bases line up with TRBD1. Looked up from germline, CDR1 is WNHNN and CDR2 is SYGVQD (reference sequence). V shed 0 bases and J 4 bases; nucleotides not matched to a gene: 5. This CDR3 comprises 16 residues. The CDR3 DNA reads TGCGCCAGCAGTGAGTCACTCGGACAGGGAAAAAACATTCAGTACTTC. Protein product: CASSESLGQGKNIQYF.

There are a few counts of this clonotype. The rearrangement uses TRBV5-1 and TRBJ2-5; 7 bases are shared with TRBD2. The germline gives CDR1 SGHRS, CDR2 YFSETQ. The CDR3 spans 15 residues. V gave up 1 base and J gave up 5 bases; unmatched junction bases: 8. CDR3 sequence: CASSLPRESRETQYF. DNA for the CDR3: TGCGCCAGCAGCTTGCCGCGGGAGAGTCGGGAGACCCAGTACTTC.

This clonotype was picked up many times. This rearrangement joins TRBV30 to TRBJ1-5; tentatively, D is TRBD1 (5 bases). The germline V and J ends were trimmed by 2 bases and 2 bases, with 10 bases remaining between them. In germline, CDR1 is GTSNPN, CDR2 SVGIG (reference sequence). The CDR3 totals 14 residues. The CDR3: CAWSPAGGNQPQHF. The CDR3 bases are TGTGCCTGGAGTCCCGCGGGGGGCAATCAGCCCCAGCATTTT.

On this clonotype itself: Its ends do not fully match the called genes, so a read error is possible. This sequence joins TRBV7-7 and TRBJ2-3; 10 bases are shared with TRBD2. The DNA end favors TRBJ2-5, so the J call may be wrong. Looked up from germline, CDR1 is SSHAT and CDR2 is FNYEAQ (reference sequence). This CDR3 has 15 amino acids. The CDR3 nucleotides read TGTGCTAGCAGCCCTCAGCGGGGGGGCGATGAGACCCAGTACTTC. Translation gives CASSPQRGGDETQYF.

The rearrangement joins TRBV29-1 to TRBJ2-3, with D possibly being TRBD1 or TRBD2 (5 bases each). Trimming stripped 6 bases from V and 6 bases from J, with 19 bases between. CDR1 is SQVTM and CDR2 is ANQGSEA in the germline V gene. The CDR3 length is 14 residues. The CDR3 here is CSVEGYGAGDTQYF. The DNA of the CDR3 is TGCAGCGTCGAGGGATACGGGGCAGGGGATACGCAGTATTTT.

This clonotype was found a few times. The chain has TRBV4-3 and TRBJ2-1, with 7 positions matching TRBD1. The J call may be mistaken, given a closer DNA end match to TRBJ2-7. The CDR3 has 14 amino acids. Looked up from germline, CDR1 is LGHNA and CDR2 is YSLEER. The CDR3 coding sequence is TGCGCCAGCAGCCAAGATCAGGGGGTCGGGGAGCAGTACTTC. This sequence encodes CASSQDQGVGEQYF.

The chain carries TRBV29-1 and TRBJ2-1; TRBD2 agrees at 12 bases. CDR3 length: 14 residues. CDR1 is SQVTM and CDR2 is ANQGSEA in the germline V gene. V shed 5 bases and J 7 bases; nucleotides not matched to a gene: 6. The CDR3 nucleotides read TGCAGCGTTTGGTCTAGCGGGGGGGTAAATGAGCAGTTCTTC. It yields the protein CSVWSSGGVNEQFF.

V is TRBV7-6 and J is TRBJ2-5; perhaps TRBD1 as D (5 bases). Trimming took off 1 base at V and 3 bases at J, with 12 bases between the two ends. CDR3 length equals 15 residues. Germline V gene lookup returns CDR1 SGHVS and CDR2 FNYEAQ. CDR3 coding DNA: TGTGCCAGCAGCTTAGGGACAAGGGCCGAAGAGACCCAGTACTTC. Its protein product is CASSLGTRAEETQYF.

There are many counts of this clonotype. The chain recombines TRBV2 with TRBJ2-5; weak D call: TRBD2 (6 bases). Germline CDR1 and CDR2: SNHLY and FYNNEI. V was cut by 2 bases and J by 4 bases, with 11 bases left in between. The CDR3 has 14 amino acids. The CDR3 DNA follows: TGTGCCAGCAGTGAATCTGGGCGGGGAGAGACCCAGTACTTC. Its protein is CASSESGRGETQYF.

In its sample, this clonotype was seen once. This chain joins TRBV9 and TRBJ1-1; D is undetermined. Looked up from germline, CDR1 is SGDLS and CDR2 is YYNGEE. V was shortened by 4 bases and J by 5 bases, with 15 bases between the two germline ends. CDR3 length: 14 amino acids. This CDR3 reads CASSSPPAGTEAFF. The DNA of the CDR3 is TGTGCCAGCAGCTCACCCCCAGCGGGGACTGAAGCTTTCTTT.

This clonotype was seen only a few times. The V call is TRBV7-9, the J call TRBJ1-3, with 8 bases aligning to TRBD1. V shed 5 bases, J shed 1 base, and the junction held 16 bases outside the gene matches. This CDR3 comprises 19 residues. Germline V CDR1 and CDR2: SEHNR, FQNEAQ (reference sequence). CDR3 amino acids: CASSLGSLGQGVSGNTIYF. The DNA of the CDR3 is TGTGCCAGCAGCCTGGGGTCATTAGGACAGGGAGTTTCTGGAAACACCATATATTTT. The full variable domain, completed using reference TRBV7-9 and TRBJ1-3, is DTGVSQNPRHKITKRGQNVTFRCDPISEHNRLYWYRQTLGQGPEFLTYFQNEAQLEKSRLLSDRFSAERPKGSFSTLEIQRTEQGDSAMYLCASSLGSLGQGVSGNTIYFGEGSWLTVV.

The chain uses TRBV12-3 or TRBV12-4 and TRBJ2-5, with 10 bases matching TRBD2. With the DNA end fitting TRBJ2-1 better, the J assignment may be wrong. CDR3 length: 15 residues. This chain's CDR3 is CASSPVLAGYDEQFF. CDR3 bases: TGTGCCAGCAGCCCCGTACTAGCGGGATACGATGAGCAGTTCTTC.

This clonotype was detected only a few times. The rearrangement uses TRBV5-1 and TRBJ2-2; the D gene is possibly TRBD2 (5 bases). The CDR3 has 13 amino acids. CDR1 is SGHRS and CDR2 is YFSETQ in the germline V gene. V was trimmed by 2 bases and J by 6 bases, leaving 8 bases between them. CDR3 residues: CASSFTRPGELFF. The CDR3 nucleotides are TGCGCCAGCAGCTTCACTAGGCCCGGGGAGCTGTTTTTT.

The chain couples TRBV7-2 to TRBJ2-5, with 11 positions matching TRBD2. Germline-derived CDR1 and CDR2 are SGHTA and FQGNSA. This CDR3 region has 16 residues. J gave up 5 bases and V 2 bases, and 7 bases lay outside the gene matches. In nucleotides, the CDR3 is TGTGCCAGCAGCTTAAGAGTAGCGGGGGGGTGGGAGACCCAGTACTTC. It specifies CASSLRVAGGWETQYF.

This clonotype was seen at least ten times. The V gene is TRBV7-9, the J gene TRBJ2-4, with 9 nucleotides matching TRBD1. V gave up 5 bases and J gave up 2 bases; unmatched junction bases: 13. This CDR3 has 18 residues. The germline V gene has CDR1 SEHNR and CDR2 FQNEAQ (reference sequence). The CDR3 DNA reads as TGTGCCAGCAGCCAAGTCGGGACAGGGAGAGGGACCAAAAACATTCAGTACTTC. Amino acid sequence: CASSQVGTGRGTKNIQYF.

J is TRBJ2-5 and V is TRBV29-1, with 7 positions matching TRBD2. The closer fit of TRBJ2-7 to the DNA end suggests the J call may be wrong. Germline V gives CDR1 SQVTM, CDR2 ANQGSEA. The CDR3 spans 13 residues. CDR3 DNA sequence: TGCAGCGTTGAATCGGGGGGCTCCTACGAGCAGTACTTC. Translation gives CSVESGGSYEQYF.

This sequence joins TRBV11-2 and TRBJ2-5; TRBD2 agrees at 10 bases. This CDR3 has 15 amino acids. Germline V gene lookup returns CDR1 SGHAT and CDR2 FQNNGV. The V segment lost 1 base and the J segment 4 bases; nucleotides outside the gene matches: 3. DNA for the CDR3: TGTGCCAGCAGCTTAGTAGCGGGAGGAATAGAGACCCAGTACTTC. This codes for CASSLVAGGIETQYF.